The 8 T cell receptor beta chains below come from one sample, sequenced in a study of early T cells in non-severe SARS-CoV-2 infection. TCRdb fed the 5' RACE reads into MiXCR, producing one record per CDR3 protein. This table has 100,000 to 120,000 distinct CDR3 sequences, around 10% appearing once. Source material: whole blood. Receptor source: an adult who was a healthcare worker with PCR-confirmed SARS-CoV-2 infection or an uninfected control (not recorded which).

This clonotype was recorded many times. The genes are TRBV29-1 and TRBJ2-7; D is ambiguous. The V end lost 7 bases, the J end lost 0 bases, and 10 bases lay between the germline ends. The CDR3 sequence is 12 residues long. Germline V gene data show CDR1 as SQVTM and CDR2 as ANQGSEA. The CDR3 reads CSAWANSYEQYF. As DNA, the CDR3 is TGCAGCGCCTGGGCCAACTCCTACGAGCAGTACTTC.

This clonotype was detected many times. The chain is built from TRBV7-6 and TRBJ2-2; TRBD2 matches at 10 bases. The CDR3 runs to 17 residues. J gave up 1 base and V 1 base, and 3 bases lay outside the gene matches. CDR1 is SGHVS, CDR2 FNYEAQ, per germline. CDR3 amino acids: CASSLVPSGGNTGELFF. Written as DNA, the CDR3 is TGTGCCAGCAGCTTAGTTCCTAGCGGGGGGAACACCGGGGAGCTGTTTTTT.

This clonotype showed up just a few times. This chain joins TRBV29-1 and TRBJ2-7, with D tentatively TRBD1 or TRBD2 (5 bases each). The CDR3 is 12 amino acids. Germline CDR1 is SQVTM and CDR2 is ANQGSEA. V was trimmed by 7 bases and J by 6 bases, leaving 16 bases between them. The CDR3 loop reads CSGIYSGSEQYF. In DNA form, the CDR3 reads TGCAGCGGGATATATTCAGGGAGCGAGCAGTACTTC.

About this clonotype: This may be a read error, as it is one base from a much larger clone. This chain joins TRBV28 and TRBJ2-1, with D maybe TRBD2 (7 bases). The germline CDR1 and CDR2 sequences are MDHEN and SYDVKM. This CDR3 spans 14 amino acids. In DNA form, the CDR3 reads TGTGTCAGTTTGGGGGGGGGCTGGTACAATGAGCAGTTCTTC. This translates into CVSLGGGWYNEQFF.

This sequence joins TRBV20-1 and TRBJ2-2, with 10 bases identical to TRBD2. The CDR3 covers 19 residues. With V trimmed by 0 bases and J by 1 base, 11 bases remained unmatched. Germline V CDR1 and CDR2: DFQATT, SNEGSKA (reference sequence). CDR3 residues: CSARDSASGRMLNTGELFF. The DNA for the CDR3 is TGCAGTGCTAGAGATTCGGCTAGCGGGAGAATGTTGAACACCGGGGAGCTGTTTTTT.

The rearrangement links TRBV28 to TRBJ1-2, with 7 nucleotides matching TRBD1. CDR3 size: 12 residues. With 7 bases clipped from V and 4 bases from J, the junction kept 3 bases outside the gene matches. Germline V gene data show CDR1 as MDHEN and CDR2 as SYDVKM. This CDR3 is CASTTGAYGYTF. CDR3 sequence (DNA): TGTGCCAGCACCACAGGGGCCTATGGCTACACCTTC.

The gene calls are TRBV30 and TRBJ1-2, with 10 bases aligning to TRBD1. Per the germline V gene, CDR1 is GTSNPN and CDR2 is SVGIG (reference sequence). The CDR3 has 14 residues. Trimming at V came to 2 bases and at J to 6 bases, leaving 6 bases not matched to a gene. The CDR3 loop reads CAWSRDRGMDGYTF. CDR3 coding DNA: TGTGCCTGGAGTAGGGACAGGGGTATGGATGGCTACACCTTC.

In this sample, this clonotype turned up many times. This chain joins TRBV12-3 or TRBV12-4 and TRBJ2-7; perhaps TRBD1 as D (6 bases). The CDR3 has 14 residues. V lost 3 bases to trimming and J lost 3 bases, with 12 bases between them. CDR3 sequence: CASSLSGAGYEQYF. For the CDR3, the DNA is TGTGCCAGCAGTTTGTCAGGGGCTGGCTACGAGCAGTACTTC.